This T cell receptor beta chain was found in a study of shared clonotypes between healthy human individuals. In the case of this clone: Its antigen is not identified.

Only in-frame clones appear in the TCRdb table, and some are missing; sequencing was by immunoSEQ multiplex PCR. Altogether about 2 million clones are present, 85% to 95% being singletons, with the ten largest covering 0.13%. The germline V gene has CDR1 ENHRY and CDR2 SYGVKD. V lost 3 bases, J lost 3 bases, and 5 bases lay in between. The CDR3 is made up of 12 amino acids. General study findings and limits: A handful of donors shared approximately 5% of their naive CD4 clonotypes.

Sequenced sample: naive CD4+ T cells sorted from blood. Subset here: CD45RA+ positively selected. The receptor was derived from a man in his late teens or twenties in good health. The rearrangement joins TRBV10-3 to TRBJ2-5; no clear D gene. The CDR3 protein is CAISDAEETQYF. The CDR3 nucleotides are TGTGCCATCAGTGATGCCGAAGAGACCCAGTACTTC.